Following are 17 T cell receptor beta chains from one sample sequenced in a study of cytomegalovirus exposure and HLA in healthy donors. PCR employed 60 Vbeta and 13 Jbeta primers. Only in-frame clones appear in the TCRdb table, and some are missing; sequencing was by immunoSEQ multiplex PCR. The table lists 120,000 or so clones, 65% to 85% of them singletons. The source material was PBMCs. The origin of the receptors is a young man in good health and CMV-seropositive.

This clone is a singleton in its sample. The chain is built from TRBV7-2 and TRBJ2-1, with D possibly being TRBD1 (6 bases). CDR3 length equals 15 residues. Looked up from germline, CDR1 is SGHTA and CDR2 is FQGNSA. Trimming stripped 5 bases from V and 3 bases from J, with 14 bases between. CDR3 sequence (DNA): TGTGCCAGCAGCGACGCAGGGACAAGCTACAATGAGCAGTTCTTC. Translated, it gives CASSDAGTSYNEQFF.

This clone was detected once. The genes are TRBV27 and TRBJ2-5; D is ambiguous. There are 12 residues in the CDR3. Germline CDR1 is MNHEY and CDR2 is SMNVEV (reference sequence). Between the trimmed V and J ends, which lost 8 bases and 4 bases, there was a span of 11 bases. This chain's CDR3 is CASVGPGETQYF. For the CDR3, the DNA is TGTGCCAGCGTGGGTCCGGGAGAGACCCAGTACTTC.

This clone was seen only a few times. J is TRBJ2-3 and V is TRBV6-4, with D possibly TRBD2 on 6 matching bases. V was clipped by 2 bases and J by 3 bases, with 12 bases between them. The CDR3 has 15 amino acids. Germline CDR1 and CDR2: MRHNA and SNTAGT. This CDR3 is CASSDDGGGTDTQYF. DNA for the CDR3: TGTGCCAGCAGTGACGACGGGGGAGGAACAGATACGCAGTATTTT.

This chain connects TRBV19 to TRBJ1-4, with D perhaps matching TRBD1 (6 bases). CDR1 is LNHDA and CDR2 is SQIVND in the germline V gene (reference sequence). V was clipped by 4 bases and J by 4 bases, with 10 bases between them. This CDR3 comprises 14 residues. The CDR3 DNA sequence: TGTGCCAGTAGTAAGGACAGTTTTAATGAAAAACTGTTTTTT. Its protein is CASSKDSFNEKLFF. Variable domain in full (rest from reference TRBV19 and TRBJ1-4): DGGITQSPKYLFRKEGQNVTLSCEQNLNHDAMYWYRQDPGQGLRLIYYSQIVNDFQKGDIAEGYSVSREKKESFPLTVTSAQKNPTAFYLCASSKDSFNEKLFFGSGTQLSVL.

The chain links TRBV19 to TRBJ2-3; D is ambiguous. This CDR3 is 14 amino acids long. V was trimmed by 5 bases and J by 2 bases, leaving 11 bases between them. Germline CDR1 reads LNHDA; CDR2 reads SQIVND (reference sequence). Written as DNA, the CDR3 is TGTGCCAGTAGTGGCACGGGTTACACAGATACGCAGTATTTT. Its translation is CASSGTGYTDTQYF.

The V gene is TRBV19, the J gene TRBJ1-1; no clear D gene. Germline V CDR1 and CDR2: LNHDA, SQIVND (reference sequence). Trimming left V 6 bases short and J 1 base short, with 12 bases between. This CDR3 comprises 14 residues. The CDR3 sequence: CASSKLERNTEAFF. DNA for the CDR3: TGTGCCAGTAGCAAACTAGAGAGGAACACTGAAGCTTTCTTT.

The chain uses TRBV11-2 and TRBJ1-1; the D is unclear. Germline CDR1 reads SGHAT; CDR2 reads FQNNGV. CDR3 length equals 14 residues. V was shortened by 8 bases and J by 5 bases, with 18 bases between the two germline ends. The chain's CDR3 is CASSASRSSTEAFF. CDR3 DNA: TGTGCCAGCTCCGCCTCTAGGAGTTCGACTGAAGCTTTCTTT. Full variable domain (missing parts from reference TRBV11-2 and TRBJ1-1): EAGVAQSPRYKIIEKRQSVAFWCNPISGHATLYWYQQILGQGPKLLIQFQNNGVVDDSQLPKDRFSAERLKGVDSTLKIQPAKLEDSAVYLCASSASRSSTEAFFGQGTRLTVV.

The V and J genes are TRBV7-2 and TRBJ2-6, with D unresolved. Per germline, CDR1 SGHTA and CDR2 FQGNSA. Deletions cut 1 base from V and 4 bases from J, with 5 bases between. This CDR3 has 14 amino acids. The CDR3 spells CASSLDAGANVLTF. DNA for the CDR3: TGTGCCAGCAGCTTAGATGCGGGGGCCAACGTCCTGACTTTC. The full variable domain, in which reference TRBV7-2 and TRBJ2-6 provide the parts outside the CDR3, is GAGVSQSPSNKVTEKGKDVELRCDPISGHTALYWYRQSLGQGLEFLIYFQGNSAPDKSGLPSDRFSAERTGGSVSTLTIQRTQQEDSAVYLCASSLDAGANVLTFGAGSRLTVL.

The V call is TRBV15, the J call TRBJ1-2, with D possibly matching TRBD1 (6 bases). Per germline, CDR1 LNHNV and CDR2 YYDKDF (reference sequence). With 4 bases removed from V and 3 bases from J, the gap between germline ends came to 12 bases. This CDR3 region has 14 residues. CDR3 coding DNA: TGTGCCACCAGCATCGACAGGAACTACTATGGCTACACCTTC. Its translation: CATSIDRNYYGYTF.

DNA of the CDR3: TGTGCCAGCAGCCAGCAAACAGGGGGACCTGAAAAACTGTTTTTT. Its protein is CASSQQTGGPEKLFF. The rearrangement links TRBV14 to TRBJ1-4; TRBD1 agrees at 8 bases. The CDR3 extends over 15 amino acids. J lost 7 bases, V lost 3 bases, and 7 bases had no gene match. From germline, CDR1 is SGHDN and CDR2 FVKESK. Based on the CDR3 plus reference TRBV14 and TRBJ1-4, the full variable domain is EAGVTQFPSHSVIEKGQTVTLRCDPISGHDNLYWYRRVMGKEIKFLLHFVKESKQDESGMPNNRFLAERTGGTYSTLKVQPAELEDSGVYFCASSQQTGGPEKLFFGSGTQLSVL.

This clone occurred once. The chain's CDR3 is CASSLSLTAALEEQYF. The CDR3, as DNA: TGTGCCAGCAGTTTATCTCTGACAGCCGCTTTAGAGGAGCAGTACTTC. V usage is TRBV27 and J usage is TRBJ2-7; TRBD1 might be the D (5 bases). From germline, CDR1 is MNHEY and CDR2 SMNVEV (reference sequence). V lost 0 bases to trimming and J lost 7 bases, with 19 bases between them. This CDR3 is 16 amino acids long.

This clone appeared a single time. CDR3 sequence reads: CASSLVFAGEQETQYF. The CDR3 DNA reads as TGTGCCAGCAGCTTAGTCTTCGCGGGGGAACAAGAGACCCAGTACTTC. This rearrangement joins TRBV11-2 to TRBJ2-5; 7 positions match TRBD2. This CDR3 comprises 16 residues. After removal of 1 base from V and 2 bases from J, the junction contained 7 bases not matched to a gene. CDR1 is SGHAT, CDR2 FQNNGV, per germline.

The chain joins TRBV7-9 to TRBJ1-3; 10 nucleotides match TRBD1. This CDR3 contains 15 residues. Germline V gene sequence: CDR1 SEHNR, CDR2 FQNEAQ (reference sequence). The V and J ends lost 5 bases and 0 bases, in that order; junction bases with no gene match: 1. The CDR3 region has the DNA TGTGCCAGCAGCCGGACAGGGGGCTCTGGAAACACCATATATTTT. Amino acids: CASSRTGGSGNTIYF.

The V and J genes are TRBV7-2 and TRBJ1-1; D unclear. The CDR3 loop spans 16 amino acids. The V end was cut by 5 bases, the J end by 3 bases, with 19 bases between. Germline-derived CDR1 and CDR2 are SGHTA and FQGNSA. The CDR3 loop is CASSPGSGEWDTEAFF. CDR3 nucleotides: TGTGCCAGCAGCCCGGGGAGTGGGGAGTGGGACACTGAAGCTTTCTTT.

The rearrangement uses TRBV9 and TRBJ2-3; D gene uncertain. V lost 4 bases to trimming and J lost 2 bases, with 14 bases between them. This CDR3 has 15 residues. Germline V lookup: CDR1 SGDLS, CDR2 YYNGEE. The CDR3: CASSPSLTFTDTQYF. Written as DNA, the CDR3 is TGTGCCAGCAGCCCTAGTCTCACCTTCACAGATACGCAGTATTTT.

The chain combines TRBV12-5 with TRBJ2-2, with 10 bases identical to TRBD1. Germline V gives CDR1 LGHNT, CDR2 FRNRAP. V lost 2 bases, J lost 5 bases, and 8 bases stayed unmatched. This CDR3 has 17 residues. CDR3 sequence (DNA): TGTGCTAGTGGTTTGCCCCTCGGGACAGGGGATACCGGGGAGCTGTTTTTT. It is translated as CASGLPLGTGDTGELFF.

J is TRBJ2-7 and V is TRBV5-1, with 8 bases that match TRBD2. Trimming cost V 4 bases and J 7 bases; bases outside gene matches: 16. Germline V gene lookup returns CDR1 SGHRS and CDR2 YFSETQ. CDR3 length: 16 amino acids. CDR3 region: CASSRVYSGAQEEQYF. CDR3 coding DNA: TGCGCCAGCAGCCGCGTTTATAGCGGGGCCCAGGAGGAGCAGTACTTC. The whole variable domain, remainder taken from reference TRBV5-1 and TRBJ2-7, is KAGVTQTPRYLIKTRGQQVTLSCSPISGHRSVSWYQQTPGQGLQFLFEYFSETQRNKGNFPGRFSGRQFSNSRSEMNVSTLELGDSALYLCASSRVYSGAQEEQYFGPGTRLTVT.